Below are 8 T cell receptor beta chains sequenced from a single sample in a study of T cell changes during pregnancy in multiple sclerosis. The repertoire was sequenced with immunoSEQ multiplex PCR; TCRdb's copy has only in-frame clones and lacks some. Of 60,000 to 70,000 clones listed, 91% are singletons. The sequencing used peripheral blood, collected in the third trimester of pregnancy. The receptors here all came from a female donor in good health, enrolled as a control in a pregnancy study.

This clone occurred once. The chain carries TRBV6-5 and TRBJ1-2; 9 positions match TRBD1. In germline, CDR1 is MNHEY, CDR2 SVGAGI. The junction had 4 bases not matched to a gene; V was cut back by 6 bases and J by 2 bases. The CDR3 totals 14 residues. The CDR3 sequence: CASRPQGANYGYTF. CDR3 DNA: TGTGCCAGCAGACCACAGGGGGCAAACTATGGCTACACCTTC.

V is TRBV5-1 and J is TRBJ2-3; 9 bases agree with TRBD2. CDR1 is SGHRS, CDR2 YFSETQ, per germline. The CDR3 contains 19 residues. The trim removed 4 bases at V and 8 bases at J, leaving 23 bases unmatched. The CDR3 here is CASSTWRGGAARILSTQYF. The CDR3 DNA reads TGCGCCAGCAGCACTTGGCGCGGGGGGGCCGCTCGCATCCTGTCTACGCAGTATTTT.

This clone has just one count. The chain has TRBV9 and TRBJ1-2; 10 positions agree with TRBD1. J was trimmed by 5 bases and V by 3 bases; bases with no gene match: 10. In germline, CDR1 is SGDLS, CDR2 YYNGEE. CDR3 length equals 16 residues. The CDR3 sequence is CASSGLQTGGAYGYTF. The DNA of the CDR3 is TGTGCCAGCAGCGGCTTACAGACAGGGGGCGCGTATGGCTACACCTTC.

J is TRBJ2-3 and V is TRBV5-1; 12 bases are shared with TRBD2. Germline CDR1 reads SGHRS; CDR2 reads YFSETQ. This CDR3 spans 13 amino acids. The trim removed 7 bases at V and 4 bases at J, leaving 1 base unmatched. CDR3 protein: CASLAGGADTQYF. CDR3 nucleotide sequence: TGCGCCAGCCTAGCGGGAGGGGCAGATACGCAGTATTTT.

The chain is built from TRBV10-2 and TRBJ1-1, with D maybe TRBD1 (6 bases). CDR3 length: 13 residues. In germline, CDR1 is WSHSY, CDR2 SAAADI. The ends were cut back, 7 bases at V and 7 bases at J, with 16 bases in the middle. CDR3 sequence (DNA): TGCGCCAGCACCCCACAGGGTTCTAGTGAAGCTTTCTTT. Translating it yields CASTPQGSSEAFF.

This clone was observed once. The V gene is TRBV18, the J gene TRBJ2-7, with 9 positions matching TRBD1. With V trimmed by 0 bases and J by 2 bases, 2 bases remained unmatched. This CDR3 contains 15 residues. Germline-derived CDR1 and CDR2 are KGHSH and LQKENI. CDR3 bases: TGTGCCAGCTCACCACCCGGGACAGGGCCCTACGAGCAGTACTTC. Translating it yields CASSPPGTGPYEQYF. The variable domain in full, completed from reference TRBV18 and TRBJ2-7, reads NAGVMQNPRHLVRRRGQEARLRCSPMKGHSHVYWYRQLPEEGLKFMVYLQKENIIDESGMPKERFSAEFPKEGPSILRIQQVVRGDSAAYFCASSPPGTGPYEQYFGPGTRLTVT.

V is TRBV19 and J is TRBJ1-6; TRBD1 matches 7 bases. Germline lookup yields CDR1 LNHDA and CDR2 SQIVND (reference sequence). This CDR3 is 13 amino acids long. J was trimmed by 7 bases and V by 5 bases; bases with no gene match: 2. CDR3: CASSAGGNSPLHF. The DNA of the CDR3 is TGTGCCAGTAGTGCAGGGGGGAATTCACCCCTCCACTTT.

This clone was counted a few times. The CDR3 loop is CASSEQGGTGELFF. CDR3 sequence (DNA): TGTGCCAGCAGCGAACAGGGGGGTACCGGGGAGCTGTTTTTT. The chain employs TRBV6-4 and TRBJ2-2; 8 nucleotides line up with TRBD1. Germline V gene sequence: CDR1 MRHNA, CDR2 SNTAGT. V lost 6 bases and J lost 5; bases outside the gene matches: 5. This CDR3 spans 14 amino acids.